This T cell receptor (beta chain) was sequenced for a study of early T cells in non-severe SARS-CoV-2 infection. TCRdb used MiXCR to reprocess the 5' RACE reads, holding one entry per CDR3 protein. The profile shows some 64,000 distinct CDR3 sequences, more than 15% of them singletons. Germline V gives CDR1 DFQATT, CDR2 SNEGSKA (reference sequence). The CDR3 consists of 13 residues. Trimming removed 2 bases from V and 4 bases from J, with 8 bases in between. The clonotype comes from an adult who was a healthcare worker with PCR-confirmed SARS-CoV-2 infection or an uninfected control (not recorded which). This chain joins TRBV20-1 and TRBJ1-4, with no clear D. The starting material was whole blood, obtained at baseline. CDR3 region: CSARYTSNEKLFF. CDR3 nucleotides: TGCAGTGCTAGATACACGAGTAATGAAAAACTGTTTTTT.